This passage covers 23 T cell receptor beta chains from one sample sequenced in a study of T cell responses to AZD1222 COVID-19 vaccine. TCRdb keeps only in-frame clones here, not all; method: immunoSEQ multiplex PCR. The sample's table shows about 140,000 clones. Sequencing was carried out using peripheral blood. These TCRs come from an adult in good health.

The chain links TRBV6-5 to TRBJ2-7, with 7 bases lining up with TRBD1. The CDR3 has 15 residues. Trimming at V came to 5 bases and at J to 2 bases, leaving 9 bases not matched to a gene. Germline CDR1 reads MNHEY; CDR2 reads SVGAGI. The CDR3 region is CASSRGQAGPYEQYF. The CDR3 DNA reads as TGTGCCAGCAGTAGAGGACAGGCAGGACCCTACGAGCAGTACTTC.

This rearrangement joins TRBV10-3 to TRBJ1-5; D unclear. Trimming removed 3 bases at V and 5 bases at J, with 8 bases between. Germline V gives CDR1 ENHRY, CDR2 SYGVKD. The CDR3 runs to 13 residues. CDR3 bases: TGTGCCATCAGTGATGAGGGATATCAGCCCCAGCATTTT. Its translation is CAISDEGYQPQHF.

The genes are TRBV5-6 and TRBJ1-3; 9 nucleotides align to TRBD1. Trimming removed 2 bases from V and 2 bases from J; junction bases left unmatched: 2. CDR1 and CDR2 from the germline V gene are SGHDT and YYEEEE. There are 15 residues in the CDR3. CDR3 sequence (DNA): TGTGCCAGCAGCTTTCGGACAGGGGCTGGAAACACCATATATTTT. Its translation is CASSFRTGAGNTIYF. The full variable domain, with the rest looked up from reference TRBV5-6 and TRBJ1-3, is DAGVTQSPTHLIKTRGQQVTLRCSPKSGHDTVSWYQQALGQGPQFIFQYYEEEERQRGNFPDRFSGHQFPNYSSELNVNALLLGDSALYLCASSFRTGAGNTIYFGEGSWLTVV.

This chain links TRBV19 with TRBJ1-3; no clear D. Germline V lookup: CDR1 LNHDA, CDR2 SQIVND (reference sequence). V was shortened by 3 bases and J by 0 bases, with 12 bases between the two germline ends. This CDR3 has 16 residues. The CDR3 spells CASSIGGGRSGNTIYF. CDR3 in DNA: TGTGCCAGTAGTATCGGAGGAGGACGCTCTGGAAACACCATATATTTT.

The CDR3 loop is CASSLGGRKETQYF. The CDR3 coding sequence is TGTGCCAGCAGTCTGGGGGGGCGCAAGGAGACCCAGTACTTC. V and J are TRBV6-5 and TRBJ2-5, with a tentative D call TRBD2 (7 bases). V lost 5 bases and J lost 5, with 15 bases in between. CDR3 size: 14 residues. Germline CDR1 and CDR2: MNHEY and SVGAGI.

J is TRBJ2-1 and V is TRBV7-3, with 10 bases that match TRBD1. Germline CDR1 reads SGHTA; CDR2 reads FQGTGA. The CDR3 is 16 residues long. V was pared by 0 bases and J by 4 bases, with 3 bases of the junction left unmatched. The CDR3 nucleotides read TGTGCCAGCAGCTTAACCGGACAGGGGGGTTACAATGAGCAGTTCTTC. Its protein is CASSLTGQGGYNEQFF.

The chain carries TRBV10-3 and TRBJ2-3; D might be TRBD2 (5 bases). V shed 7 bases and J shed 4 bases, with 15 bases lying between them. In germline, CDR1 is ENHRY, CDR2 SYGVKD. The CDR3 spans 14 residues. The DNA for the CDR3 is TGTGCCATCAAATATGCACGGGGTGCAGATACGCAGTATTTT. Protein sequence: CAIKYARGADTQYF.

This chain uses TRBV19 with TRBJ1-3; D not certain. Germline V gene data show CDR1 as LNHDA and CDR2 as SQIVND (reference sequence). This CDR3 is built from 11 residues. Written as DNA, the CDR3 is TGTACTACGAGCTCTGGAAACACCATATATTTT. Translated: CTTSSGNTIYF.

The chain joins TRBV2 to TRBJ1-4, with 8 bases lining up with TRBD1. Germline CDR1 is SNHLY and CDR2 is FYNNEI. V lost 8 bases, J lost 0 bases, and 14 bases stayed unmatched. The length of the CDR3 is 18 residues. The CDR3 DNA reads as TGTGCCAGCTCCGAAGGGACAGGCTTCTTAGCAACTAATGAAAAACTGTTTTTT. Encoded protein: CASSEGTGFLATNEKLFF.

The chain is built from TRBV7-8 and TRBJ2-1, with 7 bases aligning to TRBD1. CDR1 is SGHVS and CDR2 is FQNEAQ in the germline V gene. Losses at the gene ends were 5 bases for V and 6 bases for J; bases not matched to a gene: 10. The CDR3 has 15 amino acids. This CDR3 is CASSAQGTPSNEQFF. The CDR3 DNA is TGTGCCAGCAGCGCACAGGGGACACCTAGCAATGAGCAGTTCTTC. Combining the CDR3 with reference TRBV7-8 and TRBJ2-1 gives the whole variable domain GAGVSQSPRYKVAKRGQDVALRCDPISGHVSLFWYQQALGQGPEFLTYFQNEAQLDKSGLPSDRFFAERPEGSVSTLKIQRTQQEDSAVYLCASSAQGTPSNEQFFGPGTRLTVL.

The genes are TRBV19 and TRBJ2-7, with 7 bases fitting TRBD1. Germline loops: CDR1 LNHDA, CDR2 SQIVND (reference sequence). The CDR3 is 13 residues long. The J segment lost 2 bases and the V segment lost 7 bases, leaving 5 bases of the junction unmatched. CDR3 sequence reads: CASTGTDTYEQYF. In DNA form, the CDR3 reads TGTGCCAGTACTGGGACAGACACCTACGAGCAGTACTTC.

With respect to this clone: Different DNA sequences within this sample yield the same CDR3. The chain recombines TRBV30 with TRBJ1-2; D gene uncertain. This CDR3 has 12 amino acids. Germline CDR1 GTSNPN, CDR2 SVGIG (reference sequence). V was shortened by 0 bases and J by 5 bases, with 7 bases between the two germline ends. CDR3 loop: CAWSVLGYGYTF. The CDR3, as DNA: TGTGCCTGGAGTGTATTGGGGTATGGCTACACCTTC.

The chain joins TRBV11-3 to TRBJ2-3; 7 bases line up with TRBD2. The CDR3 sequence is 17 residues long. J was trimmed by 4 bases and V by 2 bases; bases with no gene match: 12. Germline CDR1 is SGHNT and CDR2 is YENEEA. CDR3 sequence (DNA): TGTGCCAGCAGCTTACAAACAAGCGGGGCATCGTCAGATACGCAGTATTTT. Amino acid sequence: CASSLQTSGASSDTQYF.

Points on this clone: Other DNA sequences of this sample code for an identical CDR3. The genes are TRBV7-2 and TRBJ1-5; D is uncertain. The CDR3 has 13 amino acids. Germline V gene lookup returns CDR1 SGHTA and CDR2 FQGNSA. The V end was cut by 3 bases, the J end by 4 bases, with 7 bases between. The CDR3 region is CASSLELNQPQHF. CDR3 bases: TGTGCCAGCAGCTTGGAGTTGAATCAGCCCCAGCATTTT.

The chain combines TRBV4-1 with TRBJ1-5; D ambiguous. Germline V gene data show CDR1 as MGHRA and CDR2 as YSYEKL. The length of the CDR3 is 17 residues. V was cut by 1 base and J by 3 bases, with 16 bases left in between. CDR3 amino acids: CASSQGPARRDNQPQHF. The CDR3 DNA follows: TGCGCCAGCAGCCAAGGGCCAGCGAGGAGAGACAATCAGCCCCAGCATTTT.

The chain links TRBV6-5 to TRBJ2-5; D may match TRBD1 or TRBD2 (5 bases each). Germline assignment: CDR1 MNHEY and CDR2 SVGAGI. The CDR3 consists of 11 residues. With 5 bases removed from V and 8 bases from J, the gap between germline ends came to 9 bases. The CDR3 bases are TGTGCCAGCAGTAAACGGGACACCCAGTACTTC. Encoded protein: CASSKRDTQYF.

J is TRBJ1-2 and V is TRBV11-3, with D hard to call. This CDR3 is 13 amino acids long. Germline lookup yields CDR1 SGHNT and CDR2 YENEEA. V was trimmed by 4 bases and J by 5 bases, leaving 11 bases between them. CDR3 sequence reads: CASSSLGSYGYTF. The CDR3 nucleotides read TGTGCCAGCAGCTCCTTGGGAAGTTATGGCTACACCTTC.

The chain uses TRBV12-3 or TRBV12-4 and TRBJ1-2, with 8 bases matching TRBD1. The length of the CDR3 is 12 residues. V was clipped by 7 bases and J by 4 bases; unmatched bases: 2. Written as DNA, the CDR3 is TGTGCCAGCACGACAGGGGCCTATGGCTACACCTTC. It codes for CASTTGAYGYTF.

The gene calls are TRBV29-1 and TRBJ2-5, with a possible D match to TRBD2 (5 bases). CDR1 and CDR2 (germline): SQVTM, ANQGSEA. This CDR3 contains 13 residues. Trimming stripped 2 bases from V and 4 bases from J, with 11 bases between. The CDR3 protein is CSVESTRGETQYF. For the CDR3, the DNA is TGCAGCGTTGAATCAACTAGAGGAGAGACCCAGTACTTC.

This chain joins TRBV11-1 and TRBJ1-2, with a weak D call TRBD1 (6 bases). This CDR3 comprises 14 residues. CDR1 and CDR2 (germline): SGHAT, FQDESV (reference sequence). The V end lost 5 bases, the J end lost 7 bases, and 17 bases lay between the germline ends. CDR3 sequence reads: CASSTPDSPSGYTF. In nucleotides, the CDR3 is TGTGCCAGCAGCACACCGGACAGCCCTAGTGGCTACACCTTC.

The chain couples TRBV4-1 to TRBJ1-1; possible D gene TRBD1, 5 bases. The V end was cut by 1 base, the J end by 5 bases, with 20 bases between. Germline-derived CDR1 and CDR2 are MGHRA and YSYEKL. The CDR3 runs 17 residues. The CDR3 DNA reads as TGCGCCAGCAGCCAAGTGCTGGGACCCACCCGTGGAACTGAAGCTTTCTTT. It yields the protein CASSQVLGPTRGTEAFF.

CDR3 in amino acids: CASSEKIGGPSREQYF. The CDR3 DNA reads as TGTGCCAGCAGTGAAAAAATAGGGGGCCCCTCGAGGGAGCAGTACTTC. The chain recombines TRBV2 with TRBJ2-7, with 7 bases matching TRBD1. Per the germline V gene, CDR1 is SNHLY and CDR2 is FYNNEI. V lost 2 bases and J lost 7; bases outside the gene matches: 14. The CDR3 contains 16 residues.

The chain employs TRBV12-3 or TRBV12-4 and TRBJ2-2; no reliable D call. The CDR3 covers 13 residues. Trimming stripped 2 bases from V and 4 bases from J, with 5 bases between. CDR3 in DNA: TGTGCCAGCAGTTTACGGGTCACCGGGGAGCTGTTTTTT. It yields the protein CASSLRVTGELFF.